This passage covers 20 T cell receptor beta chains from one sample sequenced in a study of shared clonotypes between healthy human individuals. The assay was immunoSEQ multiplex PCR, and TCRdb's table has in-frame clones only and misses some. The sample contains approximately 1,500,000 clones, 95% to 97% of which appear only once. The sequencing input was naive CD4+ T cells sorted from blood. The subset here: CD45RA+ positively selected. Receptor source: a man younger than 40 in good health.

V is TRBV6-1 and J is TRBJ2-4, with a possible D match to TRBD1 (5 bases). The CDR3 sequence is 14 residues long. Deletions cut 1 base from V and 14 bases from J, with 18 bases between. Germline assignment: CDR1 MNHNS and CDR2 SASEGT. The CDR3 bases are TGTGCCAGCAGTGAAGGCCCTGCCTTTGACAGCGAGTACTTC. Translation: CASSEGPAFDSEYF.

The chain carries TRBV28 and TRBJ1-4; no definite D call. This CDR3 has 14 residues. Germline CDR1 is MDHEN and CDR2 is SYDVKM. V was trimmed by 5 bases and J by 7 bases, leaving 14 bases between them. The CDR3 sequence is CASSVLQGVEKLFF. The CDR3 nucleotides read TGTGCCAGCAGTGTTTTACAAGGTGTTGAAAAACTGTTTTTT. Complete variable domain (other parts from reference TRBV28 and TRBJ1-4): DVKVTQSSRYLVKRTGEKVFLECVQDMDHENMFWYRQDPGLGLRLIYFSYDVKMKEKGDIPEGYSVSREKKERFSLILESASTNQTSMYLCASSVLQGVEKLFFGSGTQLSVL.

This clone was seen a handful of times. The DNA of the CDR3 is TGTGCCAGCAGGAGAAGGACTAGCGGGAGAAATGAGCAGTTCTTC. It specifies CASRRRTSGRNEQFF. This chain connects TRBV6-1 to TRBJ2-1; the match to TRBD2 covers 13 bases. Trimming at V came to 6 bases and at J to 7 bases, leaving 6 bases not matched to a gene. Per germline, CDR1 MNHNS and CDR2 SASEGT. The CDR3 spans 15 residues.

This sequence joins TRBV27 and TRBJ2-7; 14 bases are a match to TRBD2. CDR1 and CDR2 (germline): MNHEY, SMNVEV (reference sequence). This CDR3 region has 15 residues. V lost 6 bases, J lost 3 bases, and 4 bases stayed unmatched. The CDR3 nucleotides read TGTGCCAGCAGGGGAGGGACTAGCGGGAGCTACGAGCAGTACTTC. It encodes CASRGGTSGSYEQYF.

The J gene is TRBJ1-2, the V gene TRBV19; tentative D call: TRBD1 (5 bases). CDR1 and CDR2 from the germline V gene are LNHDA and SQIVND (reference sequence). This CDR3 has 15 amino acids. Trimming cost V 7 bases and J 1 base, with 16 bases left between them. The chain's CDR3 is CASTVKTALNYGYTF. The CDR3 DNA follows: TGTGCCAGTACCGTTAAGACAGCTCTTAACTATGGCTACACCTTC.

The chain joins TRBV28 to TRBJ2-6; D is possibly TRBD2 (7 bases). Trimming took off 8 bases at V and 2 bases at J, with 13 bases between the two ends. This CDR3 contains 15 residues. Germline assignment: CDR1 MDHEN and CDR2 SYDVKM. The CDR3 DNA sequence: TGTGCCAGCCGACCGGGGGGCGCTGGGGCCAACGTCCTGACTTTC. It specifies CASRPGGAGANVLTF.

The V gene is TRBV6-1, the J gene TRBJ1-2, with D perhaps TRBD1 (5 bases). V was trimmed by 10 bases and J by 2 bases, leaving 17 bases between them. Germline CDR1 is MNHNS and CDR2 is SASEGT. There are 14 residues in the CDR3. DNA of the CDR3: TGTGCCACCCTAAGCGCAGGGAGGAACTATGGCTACACCTTC. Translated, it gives CATLSAGRNYGYTF.

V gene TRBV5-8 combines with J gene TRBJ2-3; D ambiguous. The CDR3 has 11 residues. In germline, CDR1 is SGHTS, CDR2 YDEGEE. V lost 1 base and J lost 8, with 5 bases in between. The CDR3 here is CASSLFGTQYF. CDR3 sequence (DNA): TGTGCCAGCAGCTTGTTTGGTACGCAGTATTTT.

This CDR3 reads CASSLPRDTQYF. DNA for the CDR3: TGCGCCAGCAGCTTGCCGCGGGATACGCAGTATTTT. This sequence joins TRBV5-1 and TRBJ2-3; D not resolved. The V gene lost 1 base and the J gene lost 6 bases, with 6 bases spanning the gap. Germline V CDR1 and CDR2: SGHRS, YFSETQ. This CDR3 spans 12 amino acids.

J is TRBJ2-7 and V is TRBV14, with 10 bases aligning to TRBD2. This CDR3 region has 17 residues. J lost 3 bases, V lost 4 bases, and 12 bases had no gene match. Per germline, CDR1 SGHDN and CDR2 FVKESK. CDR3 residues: CASSLGPGTSVIYEQYF. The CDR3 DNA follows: TGTGCCAGCAGCCTGGGACCAGGGACTAGCGTAATCTACGAGCAGTACTTC.

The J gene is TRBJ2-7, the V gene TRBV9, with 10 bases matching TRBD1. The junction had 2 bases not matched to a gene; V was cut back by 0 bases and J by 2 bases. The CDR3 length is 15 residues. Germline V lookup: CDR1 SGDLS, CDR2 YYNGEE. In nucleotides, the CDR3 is TGTGCCAGCAGCGTAGGAGGGACAGGGGCCTACGAGCAGTACTTC. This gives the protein CASSVGGTGAYEQYF.

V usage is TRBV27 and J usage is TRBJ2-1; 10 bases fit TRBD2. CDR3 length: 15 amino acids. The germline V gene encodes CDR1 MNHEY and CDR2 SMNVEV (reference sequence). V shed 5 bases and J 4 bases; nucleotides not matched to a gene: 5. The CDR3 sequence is CASSPRTSGYNEQFF. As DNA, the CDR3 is TGTGCCAGCAGTCCTAGGACTAGCGGTTACAATGAGCAGTTCTTC.

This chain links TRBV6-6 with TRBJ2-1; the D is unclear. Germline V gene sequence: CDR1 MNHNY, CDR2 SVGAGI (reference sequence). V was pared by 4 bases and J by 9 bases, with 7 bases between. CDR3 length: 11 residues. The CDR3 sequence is CASSSGPEQFF. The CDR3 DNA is TGTGCCAGCAGTTCCGGCCCTGAGCAGTTCTTC.

CDR3 residues: CASRLAVSGNEQFF. The CDR3 coding sequence is TGTGCCAGCAGACTAGCGGTCTCAGGGAATGAGCAGTTCTTC. The chain employs TRBV2 and TRBJ2-1; 8 nucleotides align to TRBD2. Trimming took 6 bases from V and 7 from J; bases not matched to a gene: 8. Germline CDR1 is SNHLY and CDR2 is FYNNEI. CDR3 length: 14 residues.

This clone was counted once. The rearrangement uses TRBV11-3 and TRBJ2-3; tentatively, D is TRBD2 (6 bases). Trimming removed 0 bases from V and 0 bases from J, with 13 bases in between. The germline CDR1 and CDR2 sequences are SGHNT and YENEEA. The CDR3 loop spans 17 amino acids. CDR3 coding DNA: TGTGCCAGCAGCTTAGACAATAGCGGAACTAGCACAGATACGCAGTATTTT. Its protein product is CASSLDNSGTSTDTQYF.

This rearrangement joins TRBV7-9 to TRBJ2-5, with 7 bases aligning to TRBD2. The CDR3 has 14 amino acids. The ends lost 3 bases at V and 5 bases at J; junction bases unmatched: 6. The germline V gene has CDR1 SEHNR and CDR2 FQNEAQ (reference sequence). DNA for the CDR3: TGTGCCAGCAGCTTGTTGAGGGGAGGGGAGACCCAGTACTTC. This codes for CASSLLRGGETQYF.

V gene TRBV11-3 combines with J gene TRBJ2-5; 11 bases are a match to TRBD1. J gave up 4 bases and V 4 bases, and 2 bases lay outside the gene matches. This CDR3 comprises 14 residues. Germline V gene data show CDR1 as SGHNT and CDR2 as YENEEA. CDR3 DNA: TGTGCCAGCAGCTCGGACAGGGGGCTAGAGACCCAGTACTTC. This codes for CASSSDRGLETQYF.

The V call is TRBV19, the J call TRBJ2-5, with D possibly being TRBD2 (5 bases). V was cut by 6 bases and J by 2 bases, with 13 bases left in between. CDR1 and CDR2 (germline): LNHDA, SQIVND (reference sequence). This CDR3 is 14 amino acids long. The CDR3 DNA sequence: TGTGCCAGTAGCACCCCCGGGGAACAAGAGACCCAGTACTTC. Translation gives CASSTPGEQETQYF. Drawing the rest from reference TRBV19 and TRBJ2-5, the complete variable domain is DGGITQSPKYLFRKEGQNVTLSCEQNLNHDAMYWYRQDPGQGLRLIYYSQIVNDFQKGDIAEGYSVSREKKESFPLTVTSAQKNPTAFYLCASSTPGEQETQYFGPGTRLLVL.

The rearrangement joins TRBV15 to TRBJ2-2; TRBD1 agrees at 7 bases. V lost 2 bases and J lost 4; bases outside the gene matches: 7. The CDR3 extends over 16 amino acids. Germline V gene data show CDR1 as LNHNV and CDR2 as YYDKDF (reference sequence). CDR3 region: CATSRRTGVGTGELFF. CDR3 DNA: TGTGCCACCAGCAGAAGAACAGGGGTCGGCACCGGGGAGCTGTTTTTT.

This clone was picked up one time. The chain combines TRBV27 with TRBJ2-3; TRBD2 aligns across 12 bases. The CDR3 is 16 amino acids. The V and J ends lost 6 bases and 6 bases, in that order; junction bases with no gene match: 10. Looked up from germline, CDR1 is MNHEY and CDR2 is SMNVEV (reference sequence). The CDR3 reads CASRSLAGGRGDTQYF. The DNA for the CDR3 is TGTGCCAGCAGATCTCTAGCGGGAGGGCGAGGTGATACGCAGTATTTT.